This T cell receptor beta chain was sequenced for a study of T cell responses to AZD1222 COVID-19 vaccine. About the study: Second-dose timings of about 4 or about 12 weeks were pooled. Whole-study findings and limits: Compared with day 0, the breadth and depth of the Spike-specific TCR repertoire rose significantly after two doses of AZD1222. Donor demographics were predominantly white British with a female majority; clonal diversity may be underestimated. Across the whole spike, CD4 TCRs peaked at regions 160-218 and 743-854.

Regarding this clone: Its specificity is unknown.

Repertoires were generated with immunoSEQ multiplex PCR, while TCRdb's copy carries only in-frame clones and drops some. The sample holds 85,000 to 100,000 clones, roughly 91% seen once. The receptor was derived from an adult in good health. The sample consisted of peripheral blood, taken on day 0 of AZD1222 vaccination.

In DNA, the CDR3 is TGTGCCACCATTGGGGGTGTCGCAGATACGCAGTATTTT. This encodes CATIGGVADTQYF. This chain joins TRBV19 and TRBJ2-3; perhaps D is TRBD1 or TRBD2 (5 bases each). Trimming took 10 bases from V and 4 from J, leaving 15 bases between them. Germline assignment: CDR1 LNHDA and CDR2 SQIVND (reference sequence). The CDR3 spans 13 residues.